This entry features one T cell receptor (beta chain) sequence. Its antigen is not known. The junction shows a germline mismatch at one end, possibly a read error. A marrow graft followed busulfan-fludarabine conditioning, with cyclophosphamide on days +3 and +4. Profiled with immunoSEQ multiplex PCR; TCRdb holds only in-frame clones, not every one. The repertoire holds roughly 2,000 clones, with 80% as singletons. The entry originates in a study of T cells after posttransplantation cyclophosphamide. Study-level findings and limits: Donor-recipient repertoire similarity was low at 1-2 months, rising over year one. Recipient CMV seropositivity and CMV reactivation strongly tracked TRB clonality. Blood and skin or GI T cell repertoires showed limited TRB overlap.

Germline-derived CDR1 and CDR2 are MDHEN and SYDVKM. This CDR3 region has 11 residues. The chain couples TRBV28 to TRBJ2-7; D gene ambiguous. This material consisted of PBMCs, taken approximately 300 days after allogeneic stem cell transplant with posttransplant cyclophosphamide. The sequence was collected from a male patient between 25 and 39 years old who received an allogeneic stem cell transplant from a related donor, was CMV-positive, and had acute GVHD only. Some T cells here may be from the graft donor. The CDR3 here is CASSFPEPPVF. The CDR3 DNA is TGTGCCAGCAGTTTCCCCGAACCCCCGGTCTTC.